This T cell receptor (beta chain) was retrieved from a study of CD8 T cells in Susac syndrome (dated by TCRdb to between 2017 and 2020). Looking at the study overall: Repertoire sequencing was used to test whether CD8+ T cell activation and differentiation in Susac syndrome was antigen driven. The clonality of the CD8+ T cell repertoire was compared across over 9 healthy donors, about 14 Susac syndrome patients and 15 multiple sclerosis patients.

High-throughput TCR beta sequencing profiled peripheral blood CD8+ and CD4+ T cells from healthy donors, Susac syndrome patients and multiple sclerosis patients. The multiple sclerosis controls were treatment-naive patients who had stable or active relapsing-remitting disease and met the revised McDonald criteria. Bulk CD8+ and CD4+ T cells were purified magnetically by negative isolation, whereas CD8+ TEMRA cells were enriched by FACS. Blood was collected in EDTA tubes and processed within 24 hours, with PBMCs isolated through density gradient centrifugation. PBMCs intended for TCR sequencing were cryopreserved in liquid nitrogen and thawed later in a water bath at 37 degrees C. The sorted or isolated CD4+, CD8+ and CD8+ TEMRA cells reached a purity of at least 90%. Points the paper makes about the study in general: The number of individuals in the TCR sequencing and HLA analysis was acknowledged as relatively small.

Remarks on this clonotype: It has no known antigen specificity. Base quality data are lacking; no much larger clone is found one base away.

RNA was extracted using the RNeasy kit, and roughly 0.45 to 1 microgram was reverse transcribed with random hexamers. TCR beta CDR3 regions were amplified with the immunoSEQ multiplex PCR assay covering 54 Vbeta and 13 Jbeta segments. Bias from PCR amplification was corrected by using a synthetic template baseline for primer optimization and for computational correction. In the original analysis: Only productive sequences were kept, with reads annotated to V, D and J genes according to IMGT and analyzed in immunoSEQ Analyzer. To calculate clonality, Shannon entropy was normalized by log2 of the number of productive unique sequences and then subtracted from one. For each patient and control, public and private clones were evaluated within the 100 most prevalent clones. A clone was defined as Susac-specific if it was absent from the healthy and MS cohorts, from about a thousand published viral clones and from other ImmuneACCESS disease sequences. TCRdb applied fastp at Q25 and MiXCR to the public reads, then kept only in-frame beta chains. Rows merge per CDR3 protein into single entries with the most common DNA and genes. The V and J calls, along with clone size, are taken from TCRdb and not from the paper's own processing. The sample records 250,000 to 300,000 distinct CDR3 sequences, about 88% of which are singletons. The top ten hold around 0.18% of the sample.

Here V drops 1 base and J drops 6 bases, and the junction holds 3 bases not matched to any gene. There are 14 amino acids in the CDR3, from cysteine to phenylalanine inclusive. The DNA shown is the 42-base CDR3, in frame from base 1. The CDR1 and CDR2 encoded by the germline V gene (reference sequence) are DFQATT and SNEGSKA. The TCR was taken from a human donor with multiple sclerosis. The sample taken for sequencing was CD8+ T cells from PBMCs. Rearrangement joined TRBV20-1 to TRBJ2-1; TRBD2 lines up with 10 middle nucleotides. The nucleotide sequence reads TGCAGTGCTAGAGGGACTAGCGGCGGCAATGAGCAGTTCTTC. This encodes CSARGTSGGNEQFF.